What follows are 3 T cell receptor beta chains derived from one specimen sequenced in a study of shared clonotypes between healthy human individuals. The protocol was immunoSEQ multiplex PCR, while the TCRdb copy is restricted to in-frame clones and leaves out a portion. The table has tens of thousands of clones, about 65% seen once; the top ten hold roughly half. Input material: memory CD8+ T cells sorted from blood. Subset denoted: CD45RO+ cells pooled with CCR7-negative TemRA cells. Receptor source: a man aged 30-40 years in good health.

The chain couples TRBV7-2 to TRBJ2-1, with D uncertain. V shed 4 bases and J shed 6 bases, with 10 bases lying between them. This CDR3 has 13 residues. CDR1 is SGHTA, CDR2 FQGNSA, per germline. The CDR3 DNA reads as TGTGCCAGCAGCTCAATACCCAGCAATGAGCAGTTCTTC. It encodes CASSSIPSNEQFF. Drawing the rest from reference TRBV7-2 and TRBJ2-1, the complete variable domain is GAGVSQSPSNKVTEKGKDVELRCDPISGHTALYWYRQSLGQGLEFLIYFQGNSAPDKSGLPSDRFSAERTGGSVSTLTIQRTQQEDSAVYLCASSSIPSNEQFFGPGTRLTVL.

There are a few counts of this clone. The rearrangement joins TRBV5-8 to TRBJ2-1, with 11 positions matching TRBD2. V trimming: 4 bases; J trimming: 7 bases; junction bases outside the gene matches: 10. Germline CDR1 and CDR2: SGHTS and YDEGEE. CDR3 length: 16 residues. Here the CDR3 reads CASSTIAGGRNNEQFF. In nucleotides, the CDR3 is TGTGCCAGCAGCACAATAGCGGGAGGGCGAAATAATGAGCAGTTCTTC.

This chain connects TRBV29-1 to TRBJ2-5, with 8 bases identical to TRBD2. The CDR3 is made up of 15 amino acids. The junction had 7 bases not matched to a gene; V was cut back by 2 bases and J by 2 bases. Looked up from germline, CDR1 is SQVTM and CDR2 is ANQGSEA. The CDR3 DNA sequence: TGCAGCGTTGAATTACGGGAGCGGGAGCAAGAGACCCAGTACTTC. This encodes CSVELREREQETQYF.